Listed here is a single T cell receptor (beta chain). TCRdb keeps only in-frame clones here, not all; method: immunoSEQ multiplex PCR. The sample lists about 19,000 clones, 65% to 75% seen once, with about a quarter in the top ten. The sample is drawn from a study of OX40 agonist ivuxolimab in advanced cancers. This CDR3 is 14 amino acids long. Germline lookup yields CDR1 MNHEY and CDR2 SMNVEV (reference sequence). Trimming stripped 3 bases from V and 3 bases from J, with 9 bases between. Patients had blood sampled at baseline and again on cycle 4 day 1 and cycle 7 day 1. The source is an adult with an advanced solid tumor such as melanoma, head and neck, liver or kidney cancer. This chain joins TRBV27 and TRBJ2-1; tentatively, D is TRBD1 (6 bases). This specimen was CD4+ or CD8+ T cells sorted from blood, taken in a trial of the OX40 agonist ivuxolimab. The CDR3 region has the DNA TGTGCCAGCAGTTTGGGGACATACTACAATGAGCAGTTCTTC. This codes for CASSLGTYYNEQFF.